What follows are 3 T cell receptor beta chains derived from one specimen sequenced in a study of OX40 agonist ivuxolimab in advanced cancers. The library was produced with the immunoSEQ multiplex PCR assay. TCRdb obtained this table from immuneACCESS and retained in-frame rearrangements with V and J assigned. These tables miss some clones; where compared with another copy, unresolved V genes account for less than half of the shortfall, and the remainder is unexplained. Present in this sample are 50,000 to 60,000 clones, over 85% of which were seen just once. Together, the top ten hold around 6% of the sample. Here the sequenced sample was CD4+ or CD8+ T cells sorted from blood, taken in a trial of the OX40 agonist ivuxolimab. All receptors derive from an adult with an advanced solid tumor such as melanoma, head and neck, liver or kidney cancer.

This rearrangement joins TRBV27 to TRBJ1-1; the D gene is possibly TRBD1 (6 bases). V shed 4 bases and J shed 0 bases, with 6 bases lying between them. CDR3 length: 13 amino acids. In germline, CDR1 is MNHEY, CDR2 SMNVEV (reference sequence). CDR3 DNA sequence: TGTGCCAGCAGTTGGGGGCTGAACACTGAAGCTTTCTTT. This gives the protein CASSWGLNTEAFF.

This chain's CDR3 is CASSPGDTQYF. For the CDR3, the DNA is TGTGCCAGCAGTCCCGGAGATACGCAGTATTTT. This chain uses TRBV6-5 with TRBJ2-3; unclear D gene. V was cut by 5 bases and J by 5 bases, with 5 bases left in between. The germline CDR1 and CDR2 sequences are MNHEY and SVGAGI. The CDR3 sequence is 11 residues long.

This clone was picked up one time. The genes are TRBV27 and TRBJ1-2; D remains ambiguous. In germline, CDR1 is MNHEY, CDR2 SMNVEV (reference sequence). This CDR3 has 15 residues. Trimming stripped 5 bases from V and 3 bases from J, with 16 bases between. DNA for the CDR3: TGTGCCAGCAGTCTAGGAGATCACCACTACTATGGCTACACCTTC. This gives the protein CASSLGDHHYYGYTF.